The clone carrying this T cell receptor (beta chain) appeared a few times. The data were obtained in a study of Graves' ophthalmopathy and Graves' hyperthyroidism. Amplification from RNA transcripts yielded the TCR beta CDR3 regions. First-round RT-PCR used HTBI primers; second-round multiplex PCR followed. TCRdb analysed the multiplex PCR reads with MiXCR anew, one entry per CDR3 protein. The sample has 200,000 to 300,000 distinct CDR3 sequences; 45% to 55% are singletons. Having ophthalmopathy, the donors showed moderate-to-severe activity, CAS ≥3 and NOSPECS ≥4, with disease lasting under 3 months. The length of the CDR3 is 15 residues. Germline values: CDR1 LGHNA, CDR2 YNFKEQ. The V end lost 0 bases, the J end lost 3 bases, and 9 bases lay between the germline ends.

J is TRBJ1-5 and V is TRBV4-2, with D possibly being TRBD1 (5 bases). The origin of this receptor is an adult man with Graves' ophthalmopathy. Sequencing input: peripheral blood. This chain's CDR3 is CASSQDQQDNQPQHF. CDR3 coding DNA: TGTGCCAGCAGCCAAGACCAACAGGACAATCAGCCCCAGCATTTT.